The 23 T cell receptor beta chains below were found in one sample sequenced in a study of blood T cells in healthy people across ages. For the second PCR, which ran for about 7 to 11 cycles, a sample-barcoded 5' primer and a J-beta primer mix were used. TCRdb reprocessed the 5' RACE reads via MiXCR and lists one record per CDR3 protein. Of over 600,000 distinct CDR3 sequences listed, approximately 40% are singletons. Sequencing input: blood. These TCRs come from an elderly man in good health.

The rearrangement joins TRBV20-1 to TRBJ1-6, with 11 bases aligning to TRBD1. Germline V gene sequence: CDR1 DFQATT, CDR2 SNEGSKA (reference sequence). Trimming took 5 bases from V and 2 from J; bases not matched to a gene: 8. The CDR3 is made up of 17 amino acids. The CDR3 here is CSAPGQGARTYNSPLHF. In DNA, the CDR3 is TGCAGTGCTCCAGGACAGGGGGCAAGGACCTATAATTCACCCCTCCACTTT.

As DNA, the CDR3 is TGTGCCAGCAGTTCAGGGGCCCTCCTTTACGAGCAGTACTTC. Translating gives CASSSGALLYEQYF. The J gene is TRBJ2-7, the V gene TRBV27; TRBD1 might be the D (6 bases). Germline V gives CDR1 MNHEY, CDR2 SMNVEV (reference sequence). The CDR3 runs 14 residues. Trimming cost V 4 bases and J 4 bases, with 14 bases left between them.

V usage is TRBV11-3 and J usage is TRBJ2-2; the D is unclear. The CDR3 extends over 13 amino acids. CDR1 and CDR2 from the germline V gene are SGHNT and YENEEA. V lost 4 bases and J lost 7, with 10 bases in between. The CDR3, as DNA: TGTGCCAGCAGCTCGGCGGCCATCGGGGAGCTGTTTTTT. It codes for CASSSAAIGELFF.

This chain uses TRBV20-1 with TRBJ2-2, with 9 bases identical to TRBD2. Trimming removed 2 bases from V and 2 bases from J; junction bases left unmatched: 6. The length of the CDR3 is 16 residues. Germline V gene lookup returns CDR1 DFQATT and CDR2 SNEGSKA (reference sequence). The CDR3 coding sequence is TGCAGTGCTAGACGCGGCGGGGGGGGTAACACCGGGGAGCTGTTTTTT. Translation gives CSARRGGGGNTGELFF.

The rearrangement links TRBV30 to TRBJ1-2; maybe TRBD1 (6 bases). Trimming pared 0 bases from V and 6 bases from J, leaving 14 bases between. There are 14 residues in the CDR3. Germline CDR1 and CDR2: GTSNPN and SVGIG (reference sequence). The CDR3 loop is CAWSVLRGSDGYTF. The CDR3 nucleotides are TGTGCCTGGAGTGTACTAAGGGGGAGCGATGGCTACACCTTC.

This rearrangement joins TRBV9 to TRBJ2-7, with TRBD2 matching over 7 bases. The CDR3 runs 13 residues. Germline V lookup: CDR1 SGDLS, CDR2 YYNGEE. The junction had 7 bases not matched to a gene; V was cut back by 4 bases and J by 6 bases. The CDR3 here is CASSSSGRAEQYF. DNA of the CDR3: TGTGCCAGCAGCTCTAGCGGAAGGGCCGAGCAGTACTTC.

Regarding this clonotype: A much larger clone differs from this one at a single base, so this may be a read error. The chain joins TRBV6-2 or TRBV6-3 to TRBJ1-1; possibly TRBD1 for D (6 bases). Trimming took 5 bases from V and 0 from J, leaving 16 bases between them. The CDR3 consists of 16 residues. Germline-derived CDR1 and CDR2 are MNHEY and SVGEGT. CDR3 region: CASSKTGIGVNTEAFF. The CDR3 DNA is TGTGCCAGCAGTAAAACAGGGATTGGAGTGAACACTGAAGCTTTCTTT.

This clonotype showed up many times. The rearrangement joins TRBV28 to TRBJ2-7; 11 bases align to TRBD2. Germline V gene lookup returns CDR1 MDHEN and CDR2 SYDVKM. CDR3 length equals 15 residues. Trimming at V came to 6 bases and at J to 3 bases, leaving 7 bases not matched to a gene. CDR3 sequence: CASSSVAGGNYEQYF. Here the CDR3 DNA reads TGTGCCAGCAGCTCCGTAGCGGGAGGGAACTACGAGCAGTACTTC.

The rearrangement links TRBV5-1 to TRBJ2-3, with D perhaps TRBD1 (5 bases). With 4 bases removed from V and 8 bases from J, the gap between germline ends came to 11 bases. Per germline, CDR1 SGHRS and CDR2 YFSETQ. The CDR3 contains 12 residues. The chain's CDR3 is CASSGREATQYF. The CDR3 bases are TGCGCCAGCAGCGGCAGGGAAGCTACGCAGTATTTT.

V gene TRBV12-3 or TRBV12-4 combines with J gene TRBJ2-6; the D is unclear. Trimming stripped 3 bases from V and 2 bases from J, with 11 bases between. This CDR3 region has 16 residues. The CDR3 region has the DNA TGTGCCAGCAGTTTTCGGCAGAGCCCTGGGGCCAACGTCCTGACTTTC. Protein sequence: CASSFRQSPGANVLTF.

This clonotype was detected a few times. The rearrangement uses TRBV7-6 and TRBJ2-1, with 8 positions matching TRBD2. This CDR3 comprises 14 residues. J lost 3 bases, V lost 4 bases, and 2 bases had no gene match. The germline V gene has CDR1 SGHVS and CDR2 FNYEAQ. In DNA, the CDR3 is TGTGCCAGCAGCTCCGGGACTAGCTACAATGAGCAGTTCTTC. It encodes CASSSGTSYNEQFF.

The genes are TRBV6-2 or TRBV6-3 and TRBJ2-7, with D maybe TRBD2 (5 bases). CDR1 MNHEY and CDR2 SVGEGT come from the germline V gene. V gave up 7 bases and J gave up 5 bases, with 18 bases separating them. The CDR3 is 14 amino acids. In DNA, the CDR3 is TGTGCCAGCACCACGCCCAGGAGGCTCAACGAGCAGTACTTC. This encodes CASTTPRRLNEQYF.

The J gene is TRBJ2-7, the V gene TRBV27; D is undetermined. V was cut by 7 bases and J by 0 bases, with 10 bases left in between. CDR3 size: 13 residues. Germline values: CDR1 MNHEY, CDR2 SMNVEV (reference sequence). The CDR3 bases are TGTGCCAGCACTGACATGGTCTCCTACGAGCAGTACTTC. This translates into CASTDMVSYEQYF.

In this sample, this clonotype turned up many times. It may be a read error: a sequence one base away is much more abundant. As DNA, the CDR3 is TGTGCCAGCAGCTTATATACGGAGCAGTACTTC. This sequence encodes CASSLYTEQYF. The J gene is TRBJ2-7, the V gene TRBV7-2; D is unresolved. Germline lookup yields CDR1 SGHTA and CDR2 FQGNSA. CDR3 length equals 11 residues. The ends were cut back, 2 bases at V and 7 bases at J, with 6 bases in the middle.

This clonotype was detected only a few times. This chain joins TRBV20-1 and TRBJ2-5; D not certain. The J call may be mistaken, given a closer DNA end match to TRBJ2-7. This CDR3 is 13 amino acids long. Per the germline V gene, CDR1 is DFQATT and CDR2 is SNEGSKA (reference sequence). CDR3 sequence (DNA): TGCAGTGCTAGAGAGATGATAGTTGACGAGCAGTACTTC. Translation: CSAREMIVDEQYF.

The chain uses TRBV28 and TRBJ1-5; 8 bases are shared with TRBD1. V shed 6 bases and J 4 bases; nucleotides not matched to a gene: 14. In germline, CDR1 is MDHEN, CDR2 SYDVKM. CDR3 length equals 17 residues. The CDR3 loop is CASSPSRDRGTNQPQHF. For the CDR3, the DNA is TGTGCCAGCAGCCCCTCCCGTGACAGGGGTACGAATCAGCCCCAGCATTTT.

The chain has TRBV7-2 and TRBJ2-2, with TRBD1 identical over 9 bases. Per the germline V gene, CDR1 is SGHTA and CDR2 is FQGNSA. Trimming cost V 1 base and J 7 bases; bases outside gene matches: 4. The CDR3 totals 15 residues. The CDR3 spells CASSLDRGRDGELFF. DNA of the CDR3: TGTGCCAGCAGCTTAGACAGGGGGCGGGACGGGGAGCTGTTTTTT.

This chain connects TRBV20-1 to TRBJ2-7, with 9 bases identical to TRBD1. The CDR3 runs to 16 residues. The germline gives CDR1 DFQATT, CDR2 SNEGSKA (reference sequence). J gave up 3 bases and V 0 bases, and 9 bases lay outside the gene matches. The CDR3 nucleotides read TGCAGTGCTAGAGATCAAAGGACAGGGGATTTCTACGAGCAGTACTTC. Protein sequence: CSARDQRTGDFYEQYF.

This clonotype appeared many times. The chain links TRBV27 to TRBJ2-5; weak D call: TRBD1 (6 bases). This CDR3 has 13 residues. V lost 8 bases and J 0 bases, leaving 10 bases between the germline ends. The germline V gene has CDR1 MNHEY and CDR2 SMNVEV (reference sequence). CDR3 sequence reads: CASQGRNQETQYF. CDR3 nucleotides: TGTGCCAGCCAGGGGCGGAACCAAGAGACCCAGTACTTC.

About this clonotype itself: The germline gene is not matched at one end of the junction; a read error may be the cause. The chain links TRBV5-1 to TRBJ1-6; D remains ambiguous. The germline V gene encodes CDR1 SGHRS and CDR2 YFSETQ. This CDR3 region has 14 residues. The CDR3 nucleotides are TGCGCCAGCAGCGCAGACCTGGCGGGGTCGCCCCCCCACTTT. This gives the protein CASSADLAGSPPHF.

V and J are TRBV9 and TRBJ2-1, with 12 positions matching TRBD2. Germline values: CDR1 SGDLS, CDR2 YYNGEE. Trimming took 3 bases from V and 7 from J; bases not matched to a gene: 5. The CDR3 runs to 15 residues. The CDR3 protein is CASSALAGGRNEQFF. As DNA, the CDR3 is TGTGCCAGCAGCGCTCTAGCGGGAGGGCGGAATGAGCAGTTCTTC. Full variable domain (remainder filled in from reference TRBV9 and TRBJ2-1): DSGVTQTPKHLITATGQRVTLRCSPRSGDLSVYWYQQSLDQGLQFLIQYYNGEERAKGNILERFSAQQFPDLHSELNLSSLELGDSALYFCASSALAGGRNEQFFGPGTRLTVL.

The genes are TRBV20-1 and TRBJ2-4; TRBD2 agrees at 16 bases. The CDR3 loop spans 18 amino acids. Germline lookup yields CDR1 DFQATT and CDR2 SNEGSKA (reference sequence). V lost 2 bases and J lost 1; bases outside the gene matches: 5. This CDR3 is CSARTGLAGGGAKNIQYF. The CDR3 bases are TGCAGTGCTAGAACGGGACTAGCGGGAGGGGGGGCCAAAAACATTCAGTACTTC.

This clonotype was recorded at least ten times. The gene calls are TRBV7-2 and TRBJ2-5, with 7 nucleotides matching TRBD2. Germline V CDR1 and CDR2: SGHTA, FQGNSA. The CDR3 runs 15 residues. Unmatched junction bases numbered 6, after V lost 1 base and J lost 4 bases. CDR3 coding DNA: TGTGCCAGCAGCTTAGGGGGGGGGGTCAGAGAGACCCAGTACTTC. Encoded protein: CASSLGGGVRETQYF.